Listed below are T cell receptor beta chains from one sample, sequenced in a study of beta chain features in type 1 diabetes. The protocol was immunoSEQ multiplex PCR, while the TCRdb copy is restricted to in-frame clones and leaves out a portion. The table has approximately 250,000 clones, roughly a quarter seen once. Sequencing input: naive CD4+ T cells from blood. These receptors originate from a woman between 25 and 40 years old with type 1 diabetes. Both conserved end residues are part of each CDR3. D genes are given only for firm matches. Some rows have no size entry. The others give once, few or many, or a class for an expanded clone.

CDR3nt	CDR3aa	abundance	d_gene	v_gene	j_gene
TGTGCTAGTGGTACCTTCCTAGCGGGAGAAGAGACCCAGTACTTC	CASGTFLAGEETQYF	-	TRBD2	TRBV12-5	TRBJ2-5
TGTGCCAGCAGCGGGACTAGCGGGAGTACCTACGAGCAGTACTTC	CASSGTSGSTYEQYF	-	TRBD2	TRBV5-4	TRBJ2-7
TGCGCCAGCAGCCAATTACGTCTCTCTTCGGGCAATCAGCCCCAGCATTTT	CASSQLRLSSGNQPQHF	-	-	TRBV4-1	TRBJ1-5
TGCGCCAGCAGCAAAGGGGCAGGGGATACGCAGTATTTT	CASSKGAGDTQYF	-	-	TRBV4-1	TRBJ2-3
TGTGCCAGCAGCCCCCAGACAGATCTAGCCAAAAACATTCAGTACTTC	CASSPQTDLAKNIQYF	few	-	TRBV7-9	TRBJ2-4
TGTGCCTGGAGTGAGATGGGGCGGAAGTACGAGCAGTACTTC	CAWSEMGRKYEQYF	few	-	TRBV30	TRBJ2-7
TGCAGCGTTGCATCCGGGAACGAGCAGTACTTC	CSVASGNEQYF	few	-	TRBV29-1	TRBJ2-7
TGTGCCTGGACTAGCGGGATGTCGAATGAGCAGTTCTTC	CAWTSGMSNEQFF	-	TRBD2	TRBV30	TRBJ2-1
TGTGCCAGCAGCCAAGACGGCGAAGGGGTGGCCACTGAAGCTTTCTTT	CASSQDGEGVATEAFF	few	-	TRBV14	TRBJ1-1
TGTGCCACCAGCAGGGCCGGACTAGCGGTTTACGAGCAGTACTTC	CATSRAGLAVYEQYF	-	TRBD2	TRBV15	TRBJ2-7
TGCAGCGTTGAAGACGGCCGCATCGGGACAGGGAAGTTGGAGACCCAGTACTTC	CSVEDGRIGTGKLETQYF	-	TRBD1	TRBV29-1	TRBJ2-5
TGTGCCAGCAGTCCACACTCGACTAGCGGGATCAGAGATACGCAGTATTTT	CASSPHSTSGIRDTQYF	-	TRBD2	TRBV27	TRBJ2-3
TGTGCCAGTAGCCGACTAGCGGACACCTCCTACGAGCAGTACTTC	CASSRLADTSYEQYF	-	TRBD2	TRBV19	TRBJ2-7
TGTGCCTGTGACAGGGGAACAGATACGCAGTATTTT	CACDRGTDTQYF	-	TRBD1	TRBV30	TRBJ2-3
TGTGCCAGCTCACCATCCGGGAGCGGTGAGACCCAGTACTTC	CASSPSGSGETQYF	-	-	TRBV18	TRBJ2-5
TGTGCCAGCAGCCATAGTACTAGCGGGAGGCGAGAGACCCAGTACTTC	CASSHSTSGRRETQYF	-	TRBD2	TRBV14	TRBJ2-5
TGTGCCAGCAGCGCCCCCAGGGACAGATCCTCCTACGAGCAGTACTTC	CASSAPRDRSSYEQYF	-	TRBD1	TRBV7-2	TRBJ2-7
TGCGCCAGCAGACCTACAGGGGGTAGCCCCGGGGAGCTGTTTTTT	CASRPTGGSPGELFF	few	TRBD1	TRBV4-1	TRBJ2-2
TGCGCCAGCAGCTTCGGACAGGACAATGAGCAGTTCTTC	CASSFGQDNEQFF	-	TRBD1	TRBV5-1	TRBJ2-1
TGTGCCGTCGGTAGACCGGGCTCCTACGAGCAGTACTTC	CAVGRPGSYEQYF	-	-	TRBV10-3	TRBJ2-7
TGTGCCAGCAGCCCCGTGCTAGGGGGCTACGAGCAGTACTTC	CASSPVLGGYEQYF	few	-	TRBV11-2	TRBJ2-7
TGTGCCAGCAGTTCACAGGGTTTCGGTGGGGCCAACGTCCTGACTTTC	CASSSQGFGGANVLTF	-	-	TRBV2	TRBJ2-6
TGTGCCAGCAGCCAAGATCGCCCAGGGGTCAAAAACATTCAGTACTTC	CASSQDRPGVKNIQYF	-	-	TRBV4-2	TRBJ2-4
TGTGCCAGCGAAACCGACAGGGATCTAAACATTCAGTACTTC	CASETDRDLNIQYF	-	TRBD1	TRBV2	TRBJ2-4
TGTGCCAGCAAGCGCGGGACCGAATCAGATACGCAGTATTTT	CASKRGTESDTQYF	few	-	TRBV2	TRBJ2-3
TGCAGCGTCATGGGACAGAAAAAGGAGCAGTACTTC	CSVMGQKKEQYF	-	TRBD1	TRBV29-1	TRBJ2-7
TGTGCCAGCAGTCGGTGCAGGGTGACTAATGAAAAACTGTTTTTT	CASSRCRVTNEKLFF	-	-	TRBV11-3	TRBJ1-4
TGCAGCGGTTTATTAAGACTGACGAACACTGAAGCTTTCTTT	CSGLLRLTNTEAFF	-	-	TRBV29-1	TRBJ1-1
TGTGCCAGCAGGTCGGAGAACTATGGCTACACCTTC	CASRSENYGYTF	few	-	TRBV28	TRBJ1-2
-	CASILGGYEQYF	few	-	TRBV2	TRBJ2-7
TGTGCCAGCGGAAGACAGTTCAACACTGAAGCTTTCTTT	CASGRQFNTEAFF	-	-	TRBV14	TRBJ1-1
TGTGCCAGCAGCGTAGCTATGGGCAACCAAGAGACCCAGTACTTC	CASSVAMGNQETQYF	few	-	TRBV9	TRBJ2-5
TGCGCCAGCAGCCGACTGTACGTGGACTCCAATGAGCAGTTCTTC	CASSRLYVDSNEQFF	few	-	TRBV5-1	TRBJ2-1
TGTGCCAGCAGGACGACAGGCCATCAAGAGACCCAGTACTTC	CASRTTGHQETQYF	few	-	TRBV2	TRBJ2-5
TGTGCCAGCAGCCTAGGCGCCGGCAGGGGGTATGGCTACACCTTC	CASSLGAGRGYGYTF	-	TRBD1	TRBV7-2	TRBJ1-2
TGTGCCAGCTCAGGCAACAGAGCCTACGAGCAGTACTTC	CASSGNRAYEQYF	few	-	TRBV18	TRBJ2-7
TGTGCCAGCAGCCGATCCTTCACATCAAATTCTTCCTACGAGCAGTACTTC	CASSRSFTSNSSYEQYF	-	-	TRBV7-9	TRBJ2-7
TGCGCCAGCAGCCCGGGACTAGCGGGGACCTACGAGCAGTACTTC	CASSPGLAGTYEQYF	-	TRBD2	TRBV5-1	TRBJ2-7
TGTGCCAGCAGTTTTTTGAGGGAACCCTACGAGCAGTACTTC	CASSFLREPYEQYF	-	-	TRBV27	TRBJ2-7
TGTGCCAGCACCTCGGGCCTAGCAGTCTCCTACGAGCAGTACTTC	CASTSGLAVSYEQYF	few	-	TRBV25-1	TRBJ2-7
TGTGCCAGCAGCCAAGAACTAGCATACGAGCAGTTCTTC	CASSQELAYEQFF	-	-	TRBV14	TRBJ2-1
TGCAGCGTTGAAGTACTAGCGGGAACAGAGACCCAGTACTTC	CSVEVLAGTETQYF	-	TRBD2	TRBV29-1	TRBJ2-5
TGTGCCAGCAGCTTAGCGGGACAGGGATCTAACGAGCAGTACTTC	CASSLAGQGSNEQYF	-	TRBD1	TRBV11-2	TRBJ2-7
TGTGCCAGCAGCGTAGGAAATTTGGCAGGGTACCAAGAGACCCAGTACTTC	CASSVGNLAGYQETQYF	few	-	TRBV9	TRBJ2-5
TGTGCCAGCAGCGCCTCCGGGGGGATAGGTGAGACCCAGTACTTC	CASSASGGIGETQYF	few	TRBD2	TRBV7-2	TRBJ2-5
TGTGCCAGCAGCTCCGGGACTAGACAGGGTGAGCAGTTCTTC	CASSSGTRQGEQFF	-	-	TRBV7-3	TRBJ2-1
TGTGCCACCAGCAGAGATAGGGGGCGGCGGGGCTACACCTTC	CATSRDRGRRGYTF	-	TRBD1	TRBV15	TRBJ1-2
TGCAGCGTGCTCCTCAGGGGATCTGAAGCTTTCTTT	CSVLLRGSEAFF	-	-	TRBV29-1	TRBJ1-1
TGTGCCTGGGGCATGAACACTGAAGCTTTCTTT	CAWGMNTEAFF	few	-	TRBV30	TRBJ1-1
TGCGCCAGCAGGTCGGGGTTCCAAGAGACCCAGTACTTC	CASRSGFQETQYF	few	-	TRBV5-1	TRBJ2-5
TGTGCCAGCAGCCCACGGGCGGGGCGGGGGGCTGAAGCTTTCTTT	CASSPRAGRGAEAFF	few	-	TRBV7-3	TRBJ1-1
TGTGCTAGTGGTTTGGGGACCGGAGGGATAATGGAGACCCAGTACTTC	CASGLGTGGIMETQYF	few	-	TRBV12-5	TRBJ2-5
TGCGCCAGCAGCTTGGGACAGGAGGATACGCAGTATTTT	CASSLGQEDTQYF	once	-	TRBV5-1	TRBJ2-3
TGCGCCAGCAGCTGGGGGGACAGGGGGCAGGAACCAACCTACAATGAGCAGTTCTTC	CASSWGDRGQEPTYNEQFF	-	TRBD1	TRBV5-1	TRBJ2-1
TGTGCCAGCAGCTTAGTTGGGGGGACAGGGGATCAGCCCCAGCATTTT	CASSLVGGTGDQPQHF	-	TRBD1	TRBV7-9	TRBJ1-5
TGTGCCAGCAGAAGGGGTCTAGCGGGGGACGAGCAGTACTTC	CASRRGLAGDEQYF	-	TRBD2	TRBV25-1	TRBJ2-7
TGTGCCAGCAGTTACCTGGGCGAGACAGATACGCAGTATTTT	CASSYLGETDTQYF	few	-	TRBV6-6	TRBJ2-3
TGTGCCAGCAGTTCCGGGACAGTTCTCAATGAGCAGTTCTTC	CASSSGTVLNEQFF	few	TRBD1	TRBV5-4	TRBJ2-1
TGCGCCAGCAGCACGGACTATTACCAAGAGACCCAGTACTTC	CASSTDYYQETQYF	few	-	TRBV5-1	TRBJ2-5
TGTGCCAGCAGAGACGACACCTACGAGCAGTACTTC	CASRDDTYEQYF	few	-	TRBV2	TRBJ2-7